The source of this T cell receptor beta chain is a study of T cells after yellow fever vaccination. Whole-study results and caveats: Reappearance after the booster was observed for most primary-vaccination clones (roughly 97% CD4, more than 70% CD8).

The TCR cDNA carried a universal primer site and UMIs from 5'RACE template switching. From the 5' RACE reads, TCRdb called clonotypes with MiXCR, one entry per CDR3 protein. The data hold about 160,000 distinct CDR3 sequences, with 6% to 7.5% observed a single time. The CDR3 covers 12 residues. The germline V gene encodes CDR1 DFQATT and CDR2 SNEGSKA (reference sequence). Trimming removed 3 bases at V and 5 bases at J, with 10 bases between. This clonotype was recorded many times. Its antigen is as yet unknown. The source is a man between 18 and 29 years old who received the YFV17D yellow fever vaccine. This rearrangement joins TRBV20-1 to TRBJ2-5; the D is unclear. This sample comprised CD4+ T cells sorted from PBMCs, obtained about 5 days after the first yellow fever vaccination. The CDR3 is CSARSLLETQYF. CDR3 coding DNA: TGCAGTGCTAGGAGCCTCCTTGAGACCCAGTACTTC.